The 6 T cell receptor beta chains listed next were all sequenced from one sample in a study of Ad26.COV2.S vaccination and SARS-CoV-2 variants. Treatment specified: about 20 received Ad26.COV2.S at low or high dose, single or two shots; about five received placebo; per-sample allocation not given. Specimens were obtained on day 63 following the first vaccine or placebo injection. Profiled with immunoSEQ multiplex PCR; TCRdb holds only in-frame clones, not every one. Of a few hundred thousand clones detected, around 88% appear once; the ten largest clones hold about 2.7%. The sample in question was peripheral blood, obtained in a trial of Ad26.COV2.S vaccine versus placebo. These receptors were obtained from a person aged 18-60 years who received the Ad26.COV2.S COVID-19 vaccine or a placebo.

The V and J genes are TRBV5-1 and TRBJ2-1; D unclear. CDR1 SGHRS and CDR2 YFSETQ come from the germline V gene. V was trimmed by 4 bases and J by 2 bases, leaving 16 bases between them. The CDR3 runs to 16 residues. The CDR3 loop is CASSPYGPGTYNEQFF. Written as DNA, the CDR3 is TGCGCCAGCAGCCCATACGGTCCAGGCACCTACAATGAGCAGTTCTTC.

J is TRBJ2-5 and V is TRBV7-9; no reliable D call. The V and J ends lost 2 bases and 5 bases respectively, with 6 bases between them. CDR1 SEHNR and CDR2 FQNEAQ come from the germline V gene (reference sequence). This CDR3 comprises 12 residues. The CDR3 loop is CASSLLRETQYF. In DNA, the CDR3 is TGTGCCAGCAGCTTACTTAGGGAGACCCAGTACTTC.

The V call is TRBV19, the J call TRBJ2-1; 10 bases fit TRBD2. With V trimmed by 1 base and J by 5 bases, 5 bases remained unmatched. CDR1 LNHDA and CDR2 SQIVND come from the germline V gene (reference sequence). There are 16 residues in the CDR3. The CDR3 region has the DNA TGTGCCAGTAGTATAGGTAGCGGGAGGCATCACAATGAGCAGTTCTTC. Protein sequence: CASSIGSGRHHNEQFF.

The J gene is TRBJ2-1, the V gene TRBV7-3; 11 nucleotides match TRBD2. CDR1 and CDR2 from the germline V gene are SGHTA and FQGTGA. This CDR3 has 16 amino acids. After removal of 5 bases from V and 8 bases from J, the junction contained 11 bases not matched to a gene. This CDR3 reads CASSPFSGGAVYEQFF. CDR3 sequence (DNA): TGTGCCAGCAGCCCCTTTAGCGGGGGGGCCGTCTATGAGCAGTTCTTC.

The V and J genes are TRBV3-1 (or the pseudogene TRBV3-2) and TRBJ1-1; D gene uncertain. The V gene lost 8 bases and the J gene lost 0 bases, with 7 bases spanning the gap. Germline assignment: CDR1 LGHDT and CDR2 YNNKEL (reference sequence). The CDR3 is 12 residues long. The CDR3, as DNA: TGTGCCAGCGAGGGATTGAACACTGAAGCTTTCTTT. Translating it yields CASEGLNTEAFF.

The chain links TRBV10-2 to TRBJ2-1; D remains ambiguous. Germline values: CDR1 WSHSY, CDR2 SAAADI. This CDR3 contains 12 residues. Trimming shortened V by 2 bases and J by 12 bases, and 11 bases separated the two germline ends. CDR3 region: CASSEGRLGQFF. The CDR3 nucleotides read TGCGCCAGCAGTGAGGGCAGGTTGGGGCAGTTCTTC.